A single sample is the source of the 26 T cell receptor beta chains below, sequenced in a study of shared clonotypes between healthy human individuals. The method was immunoSEQ multiplex PCR; TCRdb's version includes in-frame clones alone and lacks a portion of them. Found here are approximately 2.4 million clones, roughly 95% of them singletons; the top ten hold around 0.13%. Sequenced sample: naive CD4+ T cells sorted from blood. Subset described: CD45RA+ positively selected. The receptor set was obtained from a young man in good health.

The genes are TRBV7-2 and TRBJ2-5, with 7 bases fitting TRBD2. Germline CDR1 and CDR2: SGHTA and FQGNSA. V lost 5 bases and J lost 4; bases outside the gene matches: 13. This CDR3 is built from 16 residues. The CDR3: CASSPPQVWEGETQYF. DNA of the CDR3: TGTGCCAGCAGCCCACCCCAAGTGTGGGAGGGAGAGACCCAGTACTTC. Based on the CDR3 plus reference TRBV7-2 and TRBJ2-5, the full variable domain is GAGVSQSPSNKVTEKGKDVELRCDPISGHTALYWYRQSLGQGLEFLIYFQGNSAPDKSGLPSDRFSAERTGGSVSTLTIQRTQQEDSAVYLCASSPPQVWEGETQYFGPGTRLLVL.

The chain joins TRBV5-1 to TRBJ2-3; no firm D call. The CDR3 loop spans 13 amino acids. Trimming shortened V by 4 bases and J by 0 bases, and 6 bases separated the two germline ends. Germline CDR1 SGHRS, CDR2 YFSETQ. In DNA, the CDR3 is TGCGCCAGCAGCGACGGGAGCACAGATACGCAGTATTTT. Translation gives CASSDGSTDTQYF.

V and J are TRBV4-1 and TRBJ2-1; 9 bases map to TRBD2. Per the germline V gene, CDR1 is MGHRA and CDR2 is YSYEKL. The CDR3 has 14 amino acids. J lost 11 bases, V lost 1 base, and 6 bases had no gene match. CDR3 in amino acids: CASSQGYLAGQQFF. CDR3 sequence (DNA): TGCGCCAGCAGCCAAGGTTACCTAGCGGGGCAGCAGTTCTTC.

V usage is TRBV28 and J usage is TRBJ1-2, with D perhaps matching TRBD1 (5 bases). Trimming shortened V by 2 bases and J by 13 bases, and 14 bases separated the two germline ends. The length of the CDR3 is 12 residues. CDR1 and CDR2 (germline): MDHEN, SYDVKM. The CDR3: CASSLRQGISTF. For the CDR3, the DNA is TGTGCCAGCAGTTTAAGGCAGGGTATCAGCACCTTC.

The chain is built from TRBV7-6 and TRBJ1-1; no reliable D call. The CDR3 is 14 residues long. With 0 bases removed from V and 3 bases from J, the gap between germline ends came to 8 bases. The germline V gene has CDR1 SGHVS and CDR2 FNYEAQ. The CDR3: CASSLALGDTEAFF. Here the CDR3 DNA reads TGTGCCAGCAGCTTAGCCCTTGGGGACACTGAAGCTTTCTTT.

This clone was detected only once. The chain recombines TRBV27 with TRBJ1-4; D gene ambiguous. CDR1 is MNHEY, CDR2 SMNVEV, per germline (reference sequence). The V gene lost 7 bases and the J gene lost 4 bases, with 16 bases spanning the gap. This CDR3 has 15 residues. The CDR3 here is CASTTPLRRNEKLFF. CDR3 in DNA: TGTGCCAGCACCACTCCGCTTCGACGTAATGAAAAACTGTTTTTT.

As to this clone: A junction boundary mismatches the germline segment, possibly from a read error. The chain joins TRBV7-7 to TRBJ2-2; 9 bases line up with TRBD1. CDR3 length: 16 amino acids. Germline V lookup: CDR1 SSHAT, CDR2 FNYEAQ (reference sequence). The CDR3 sequence: CASSPQGQGNTGELFF. The CDR3 bases are TGTGCTAGCAGCCCACAGGGACAGGGGAACACCGGGGAGCTGTTTTTT.

This clone showed up just once. The chain employs TRBV28 and TRBJ1-4; D is unclear. Germline V gives CDR1 MDHEN, CDR2 SYDVKM. This CDR3 comprises 14 residues. V lost 7 bases to trimming and J lost 8 bases, with 17 bases between them. CDR3 residues: CASTLGLGREKLFF. The CDR3 DNA reads as TGTGCCAGCACCCTCGGTTTGGGTAGGGAAAAACTGTTTTTT.

The chain carries TRBV5-6 and TRBJ1-2; D is uncertain. The germline V gene encodes CDR1 SGHDT and CDR2 YYEEEE. The V gene lost 3 bases and the J gene lost 1 base, with 10 bases spanning the gap. CDR3 length: 14 residues. The CDR3 loop reads CASSSDSNNYGYTF. The DNA for the CDR3 is TGTGCCAGCAGCTCGGACTCCAATAACTATGGCTACACCTTC.

V usage is TRBV11-2 and J usage is TRBJ2-3; 8 positions agree with TRBD2. J was trimmed by 6 bases and V by 6 bases; bases with no gene match: 11. CDR3 length: 15 residues. CDR1 and CDR2 (germline): SGHAT, FQNNGV. In DNA, the CDR3 is TGTGCCAGCAGTTTCCTAGCGGGTGGAGTGGATACGCAGTATTTT. Protein product: CASSFLAGGVDTQYF.

The chain employs TRBV2 and TRBJ1-5, with D tentatively TRBD1 (5 bases). Trimming took off 4 bases at V and 0 bases at J, with 19 bases between the two ends. Germline V gene data show CDR1 as SNHLY and CDR2 as FYNNEI. This CDR3 is 18 amino acids long. This chain's CDR3 is CASSVGLWATGSNQPQHF. In nucleotides, the CDR3 is TGTGCCAGCAGTGTAGGATTATGGGCTACAGGTAGCAATCAGCCCCAGCATTTT. The full variable domain, in which reference TRBV2 and TRBJ1-5 provide the parts outside the CDR3, is EPEVTQTPSHQVTQMGQEVILRCVPISNHLYFYWYRQILGQKVEFLVSFYNNEISEKSEIFDDQFSVERPDGSNFTLKIRSTKLEDSAMYFCASSVGLWATGSNQPQHFGDGTRLSIL.

The rearrangement uses TRBV10-3 and TRBJ2-3; TRBD2 aligns across 7 bases. CDR3 length: 14 residues. V trimming: 6 bases; J trimming: 4 bases; junction bases outside the gene matches: 7. CDR1 ENHRY and CDR2 SYGVKD come from the germline V gene. CDR3 coding DNA: TGTGCCATCAGCCCCGGACTAGGTGCAGATACGCAGTATTTT. Protein sequence: CAISPGLGADTQYF.

The count of this clone is one. V and J are TRBV9 and TRBJ2-1; D is uncertain. CDR1 and CDR2 from the germline V gene are SGDLS and YYNGEE. This CDR3 is built from 15 residues. V lost 0 bases to trimming and J lost 0 bases, with 7 bases between them. In nucleotides, the CDR3 is TGTGCCAGCAGCGTAGATCAGGTCTCCTACAATGAGCAGTTCTTC. Residues: CASSVDQVSYNEQFF.

The rearrangement uses TRBV2 and TRBJ1-6; D gene uncertain. V dropped 0 bases and J dropped 6 bases, with 9 bases sitting between them. The CDR3 consists of 15 residues. The germline gives CDR1 SNHLY, CDR2 FYNNEI. The CDR3 here is CASSEAIVVNSPLHF. CDR3 coding DNA: TGTGCCAGCAGTGAAGCGATAGTGGTTAATTCACCCCTCCACTTT. Combining the CDR3 with reference TRBV2 and TRBJ1-6 gives the whole variable domain EPEVTQTPSHQVTQMGQEVILRCVPISNHLYFYWYRQILGQKVEFLVSFYNNEISEKSEIFDDQFSVERPDGSNFTLKIRSTKLEDSAMYFCASSEAIVVNSPLHFGNGTRLTVT.

The rearrangement uses TRBV10-3 and TRBJ1-5; D is unresolved. Trimming stripped 3 bases from V and 9 bases from J, with 9 bases between. CDR3 length: 12 residues. Germline loops: CDR1 ENHRY, CDR2 SYGVKD. Written as DNA, the CDR3 is TGTGCCATCAGTGACATACAGCGGCCCCAGCATTTT. Residues: CAISDIQRPQHF.

This rearrangement joins TRBV27 to TRBJ2-7; D gene unclear. Germline V gene sequence: CDR1 MNHEY, CDR2 SMNVEV (reference sequence). Trimming shortened V by 6 bases and J by 6 bases, and 15 bases separated the two germline ends. The CDR3 loop spans 13 amino acids. The CDR3: CASSSIHRLEQYF. The CDR3 coding sequence is TGTGCCAGCAGCTCCATCCACAGACTCGAGCAGTACTTC.

The chain has TRBV30 and TRBJ2-3; TRBD2 agrees at 10 bases. Looked up from germline, CDR1 is GTSNPN and CDR2 is SVGIG (reference sequence). This CDR3 contains 15 residues. The junction had 4 bases not matched to a gene; V was cut back by 1 base and J by 3 bases. CDR3 nucleotide sequence: TGTGCCTGGAGTGACCTAGCGGGAGTAACAGATACGCAGTATTTT. Translating gives CAWSDLAGVTDTQYF.

The chain couples TRBV6-5 to TRBJ2-2; D ambiguous. This CDR3 region has 15 residues. The germline gives CDR1 MNHEY, CDR2 SVGAGI. With 5 bases removed from V and 3 bases from J, the gap between germline ends came to 13 bases. The chain's CDR3 is CASSAYRQDTGELFF. The CDR3, as DNA: TGTGCCAGCAGTGCTTACCGACAAGACACCGGGGAGCTGTTTTTT.

V is TRBV11-2 and J is TRBJ2-5, with a tentative D call TRBD2 (6 bases). The CDR3 has 14 amino acids. The V end lost 5 bases, the J end lost 3 bases, and 13 bases lay between the germline ends. Germline-derived CDR1 and CDR2 are SGHAT and FQNNGV. CDR3 nucleotide sequence: TGTGCCAGCAGCCGGGGAGGCAGGGAAGAGACCCAGTACTTC. Its protein product is CASSRGGREETQYF. The full variable domain, rest sourced from reference TRBV11-2 and TRBJ2-5, is EAGVAQSPRYKIIEKRQSVAFWCNPISGHATLYWYQQILGQGPKLLIQFQNNGVVDDSQLPKDRFSAERLKGVDSTLKIQPAKLEDSAVYLCASSRGGREETQYFGPGTRLLVL.

The chain recombines TRBV15 with TRBJ1-1; D gene ambiguous. The V end was cut by 5 bases, the J end by 7 bases, with 8 bases between. The CDR3 loop spans 11 amino acids. CDR1 and CDR2 from the germline V gene are LNHNV and YYDKDF (reference sequence). In DNA form, the CDR3 reads TGTGCCACCAGCGGTATAAGTGAAGCTTTCTTT. As protein: CATSGISEAFF. Supplemented by reference TRBV15 and TRBJ1-1, the full variable domain reads DAMVIQNPRYQVTQFGKPVTLSCSQTLNHNVMYWYQQKSSQAPKLLFHYYDKDFNNEADTPDNFQSRRPNTSFCFLDIRSPGLGDTAMYLCATSGISEAFFGQGTRLTVV.

The rearrangement joins TRBV20-1 to TRBJ2-7; TRBD1 or TRBD2 may be the D gene (5 bases each). Per the germline V gene, CDR1 is DFQATT and CDR2 is SNEGSKA (reference sequence). The CDR3 has 11 amino acids. Trimming left V 0 bases short and J 9 bases short, with 9 bases between. The CDR3 bases are TGCAGTGCTAGAGAGGGACCCGGGCAGTACTTC. Translated: CSAREGPGQYF.

Notes on this clone: The germline gene is not matched at one end of the junction; a read error may be the cause. The chain carries TRBV7-7 and TRBJ2-5, with a possible D match to TRBD2 (7 bases). Germline loops: CDR1 SSHAT, CDR2 FNYEAQ (reference sequence). This CDR3 is 14 amino acids long. In nucleotides, the CDR3 is TGTGCTAGCAGCCCGGGGGGCGTTGGGGAGACCCAGTACTTC. Its translation: CASSPGGVGETQYF.

The V and J genes are TRBV18 and TRBJ2-2; no firm D call. The CDR3 is 14 residues long. V was pared by 0 bases and J by 6 bases, with 8 bases between. From germline, CDR1 is KGHSH and CDR2 LQKENI. This CDR3 is CASSPPNIAGELFF. The CDR3 bases are TGTGCCAGCTCACCACCGAACATCGCCGGGGAGCTGTTTTTT.

The chain uses TRBV9 and TRBJ1-3; 8 bases are shared with TRBD1. This CDR3 is 15 amino acids long. Germline V gene lookup returns CDR1 SGDLS and CDR2 YYNGEE. J lost 2 bases, V lost 4 bases, and 5 bases had no gene match. CDR3 protein: CASSLQGGPGNTIYF. CDR3 bases: TGTGCCAGCAGCTTACAGGGGGGGCCTGGAAACACCATATATTTT.

This clone was counted a few times. At the DNA level, this CDR3 is encoded by other sequences in the same sample as well. V and J are TRBV18 and TRBJ2-5; no clear D. In germline, CDR1 is KGHSH, CDR2 LQKENI. CDR3 size: 13 residues. V lost 0 bases, J lost 2 bases, and 4 bases lay in between. CDR3 nucleotides: TGTGCCAGCTCACCACCGGGGCAAGAGACCCAGTACTTC. Its translation is CASSPPGQETQYF.

The chain uses TRBV4-2 and TRBJ2-3, with 12 bases aligning to TRBD2. This CDR3 has 18 residues. The V segment lost 1 base and the J segment 0 bases; nucleotides outside the gene matches: 5. CDR1 is LGHNA, CDR2 YNFKEQ, per germline. CDR3 coding DNA: TGTGCCAGCAGCCAAGCACTAGCGGGAGGCCCGAGCACAGATACGCAGTATTTT. Its translation is CASSQALAGGPSTDTQYF.